This TCR beta chain is drawn from a study of blood T cell repertoires in COVID-19. Allocation to cohorts depended on clinical history reported by the participants. Repertoires were generated with immunoSEQ multiplex PCR, while TCRdb's copy carries only in-frame clones and drops some. Here the sample spans 60,000 to 70,000 clones, 70% to 90% being singletons. The CDR3 sequence is 14 residues long. Per the germline V gene, CDR1 is LGHDT and CDR2 is YNNKEL (reference sequence). Trimming left V 4 bases short and J 4 bases short, with 10 bases between. This sequence was found in a woman in her thirties or forties who had recovered from COVID-19. Sample: PBMCs or T cells enriched from blood (not recorded which). J is TRBJ1-4 and V is TRBV3-1 (or the pseudogene TRBV3-2); D is uncertain. The CDR3: CASSRYRGNEKLFF. The CDR3 bases are TGTGCCAGCAGCCGATACCGGGGTAATGAAAAACTGTTTTTT.